This T cell receptor beta chain was observed in a study of blood T cells in healthy people across ages (dated by TCRdb to 2014 to 2015). Background for the entire study: Template switching captured roughly one uniquely barcoded TCR beta cDNA molecule per two T cells in model experiments. To track age-related changes in TCR beta repertoire diversity, the study relied on deep sequencing normalized with unique cDNA molecular identifiers. Four age groups were formed from the donors: young (average approximately 15 years), middle-aged (approximately 40), aged (over 55) and long-lived (less than 85). To avoid experimental bias, donors of different ages were randomly spread across the sequencing lanes. Two additional independent replicas of 1 million unique cDNA reads from the same blood draw were analyzed for two donors (one aged 18 to 29 and one aged 80 or older). Paper-wide results and their limitations: Observed TCR beta diversity per million T cells fell roughly linearly with age, and a significant reduction was already apparent by age approximately 40. The percentage of naive T cells measured by flow cytometry correlated strongly with observed TCR beta diversity. Compared with the aged group, more naive CD4+ T cells, fewer expanded clones and increased TCR diversity were shown by the long-lived group, suggesting age selection. Because profiling used bulk unsorted PBMCs, naive and antigen-experienced compartments could not be compared conclusively. The CMV infection status of donors was not known, potentially confounding age-related changes in expanded clonotypes. Estimates of total diversity based on one million sequenced T cells were regarded as lower bounds and as underestimates.

This clonotype was recorded a few times. Its antigen specificity is not known. The sample holds no much larger clone one base away, and base qualities are not on file. Preparation of the library involved 5' RACE. The second PCR ran for roughly 7 to 12 cycles and used a J-beta primer mix along with a sample-barcoded 5' primer. A unique molecular identifier was introduced onto each TCR beta cDNA molecule by a template-switch 5' adaptor carrying 12 random nucleotides. Each sample yielded at least 3 million CDR3-containing paired-end reads. The Mint cDNA synthesis kit, primed by a TRBC-specific oligonucleotide, was used to synthesize first-strand cDNA from all RNA. All cDNA was treated with uracil-DNA glycosylase and then went through a first 18-cycle PCR with the universal primers M1SS and BC2_uni_R. The paper's processing steps were these. For normalization, 1 million high-quality reads were randomly selected from each sample, with every read carrying a distinct molecular identifier. Reads sharing molecular identifiers were discarded rather than binned into consensus sequences. MiTCR, run with a Q25 quality threshold and the strictest error-elimination algorithm, handled CDR3 identification, clonotype clustering and error correction. A nonparametric unseen species model using Euler transformation provided a lower-bound estimate of total TCR beta diversity. The public reads were reprocessed in TCRdb via fastp at Q25 and MiXCR, keeping in-frame beta chains. Each entry is one CDR3 protein sequence, shown with its most common DNA and genes. The V and J calls follow TCRdb's processing rather than the paper's. This sample has 1.5 million to 2 million distinct CDR3 sequences in its table, and roughly two fifths of those were observed once. More than 20% of the sample is taken by the ten largest.

Donors were 39 systemically healthy Caucasian individuals from Russia aged roughly 6 to 100 years. Each donor gave ten milliliters of peripheral blood, collected into EDTA-treated Vacutainer tubes. Ficoll-Paque density-gradient centrifugation was used to isolate PBMCs, with at least 7 million per sample. Trizol reagent was used to extract total RNA from the PBMCs, yielding at least 6 micrograms per sample. For every donor, an aliquot of PBMCs went through flow cytometry to measure the percentages of naive CD45RAhigh/CD27high T cells. There are 14 amino acids in the CDR3, from cysteine to phenylalanine inclusive. The sequence is cut down to CDR3 DNA, 42 bases in frame from base 1. V drops 4 bases and J drops 2 bases, leaving 11 bases in between. Reading the germline V gene (reference sequence) gives CDR1 SGHKS and CDR2 YYEKEE.

The sequence came from a human donor in good health. Sequenced material: blood. Recombination connected TRBV5-5 to TRBJ2-3, and perhaps TRBD2 as D gene, on 5 matching bases. At the DNA level, the sequence is TGTGCCAGCAGCAAGTCGGGGAACACAGATACGCAGTATTTT. Its product reads: CASSKSGNTDTQYF.